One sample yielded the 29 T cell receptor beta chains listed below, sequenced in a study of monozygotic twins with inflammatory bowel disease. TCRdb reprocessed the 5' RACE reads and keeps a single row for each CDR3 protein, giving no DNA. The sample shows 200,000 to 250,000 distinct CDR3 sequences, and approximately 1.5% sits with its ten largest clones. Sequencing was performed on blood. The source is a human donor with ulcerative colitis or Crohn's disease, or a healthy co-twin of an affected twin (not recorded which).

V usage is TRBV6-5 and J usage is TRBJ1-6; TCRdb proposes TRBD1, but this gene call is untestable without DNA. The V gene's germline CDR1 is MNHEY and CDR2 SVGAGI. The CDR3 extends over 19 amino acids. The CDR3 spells CASSYSGGHRSSYNSPLHF.

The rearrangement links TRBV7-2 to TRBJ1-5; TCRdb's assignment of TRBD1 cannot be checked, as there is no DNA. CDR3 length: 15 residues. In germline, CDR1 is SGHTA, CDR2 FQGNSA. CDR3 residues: CASSPETGAYQPQHF.

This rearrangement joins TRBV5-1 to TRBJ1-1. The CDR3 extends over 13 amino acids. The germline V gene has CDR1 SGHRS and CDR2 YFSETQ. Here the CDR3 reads CASSATGNTEAFF. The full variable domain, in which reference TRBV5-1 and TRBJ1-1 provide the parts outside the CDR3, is KAGVTQTPRYLIKTRGQQVTLSCSPISGHRSVSWYQQTPGQGLQFLFEYFSETQRNKGNFPGRFSGRQFSNSRSEMNVSTLELGDSALYLCASSATGNTEAFFGQGTRLTVV.

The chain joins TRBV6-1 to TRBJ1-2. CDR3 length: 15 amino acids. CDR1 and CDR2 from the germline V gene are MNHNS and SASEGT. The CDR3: CASSEALGRNYGYTF.

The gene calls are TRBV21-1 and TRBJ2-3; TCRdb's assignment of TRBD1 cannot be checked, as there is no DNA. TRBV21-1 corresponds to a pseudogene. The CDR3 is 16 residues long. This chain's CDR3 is CASSKGSYPPTDTQYF.

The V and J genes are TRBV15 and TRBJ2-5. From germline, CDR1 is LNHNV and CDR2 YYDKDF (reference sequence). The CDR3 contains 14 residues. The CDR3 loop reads CATSNDRNQETQYF.

The CDR3 spells CASSETDRGQTEAFF. This chain connects TRBV25-1 to TRBJ1-1; lacking DNA, the TRBD1 call made by TCRdb goes unchecked. CDR3 size: 15 residues. Germline loops: CDR1 MGHDK, CDR2 SYGVNS.

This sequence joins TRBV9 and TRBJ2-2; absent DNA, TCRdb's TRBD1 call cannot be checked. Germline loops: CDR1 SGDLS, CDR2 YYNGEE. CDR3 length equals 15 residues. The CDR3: CASSAGTAFFGELFF.

CDR3 loop: CASSLWGTSSYNEQFF. The chain couples TRBV5-1 to TRBJ2-1; TCRdb calls TRBD1, which cannot be checked without DNA. The CDR3 spans 16 residues. CDR1 SGHRS and CDR2 YFSETQ come from the germline V gene.

CDR3 residues: CAGSPDRGQTQYF. The gene calls are TRBV7-2 and TRBJ2-5; TCRdb outputs TRBD1, but without DNA this stays unchecked. This CDR3 spans 13 amino acids. Per germline, CDR1 SGHTA and CDR2 FQGNSA.

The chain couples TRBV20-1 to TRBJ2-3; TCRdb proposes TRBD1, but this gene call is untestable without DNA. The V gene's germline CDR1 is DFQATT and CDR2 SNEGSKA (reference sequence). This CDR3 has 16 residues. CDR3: CSARAPTGGETDTQYF.

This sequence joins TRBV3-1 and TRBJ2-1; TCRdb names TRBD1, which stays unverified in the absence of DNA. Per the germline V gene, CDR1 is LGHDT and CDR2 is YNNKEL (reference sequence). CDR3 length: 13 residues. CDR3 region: CASSPGQDYEQFF.

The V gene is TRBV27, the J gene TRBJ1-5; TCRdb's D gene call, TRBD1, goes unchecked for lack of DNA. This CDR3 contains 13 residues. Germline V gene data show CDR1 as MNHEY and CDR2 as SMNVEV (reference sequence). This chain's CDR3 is CASSLGRGLAQHF.

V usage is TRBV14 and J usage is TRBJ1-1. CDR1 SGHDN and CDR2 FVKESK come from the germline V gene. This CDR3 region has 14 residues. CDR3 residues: CASSQRELNTEAFF.

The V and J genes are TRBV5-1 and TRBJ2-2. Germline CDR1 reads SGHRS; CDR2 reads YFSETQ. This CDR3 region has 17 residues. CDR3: CASSLVPATTNTGELFF.

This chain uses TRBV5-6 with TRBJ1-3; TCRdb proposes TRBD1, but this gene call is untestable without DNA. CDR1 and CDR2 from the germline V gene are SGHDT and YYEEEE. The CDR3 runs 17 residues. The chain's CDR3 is CASSLVGDPSSGNTIYF.

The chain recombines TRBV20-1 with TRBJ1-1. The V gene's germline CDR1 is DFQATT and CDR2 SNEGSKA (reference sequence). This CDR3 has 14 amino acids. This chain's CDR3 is CSAREGELNTEAFF.

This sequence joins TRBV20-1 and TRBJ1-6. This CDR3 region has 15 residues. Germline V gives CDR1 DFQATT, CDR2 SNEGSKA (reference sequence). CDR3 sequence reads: CSARDRGAYNSPLHF.

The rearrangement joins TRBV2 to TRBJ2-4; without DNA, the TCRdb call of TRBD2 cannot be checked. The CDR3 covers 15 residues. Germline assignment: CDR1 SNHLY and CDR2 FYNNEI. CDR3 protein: CASSGGLRSINIQYF.

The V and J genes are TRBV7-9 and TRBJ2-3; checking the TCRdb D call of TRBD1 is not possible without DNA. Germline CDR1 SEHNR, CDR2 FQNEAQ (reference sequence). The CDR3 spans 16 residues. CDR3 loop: CASSEPTGGSTDTQYF.

The CDR3 loop reads CASSLTTSGDYNEQFF. The chain links TRBV13 to TRBJ2-1; TCRdb calls TRBD2, which cannot be checked without DNA. The CDR3 is 16 residues long. Germline-derived CDR1 and CDR2 are PRHDT and FYEKMQ (reference sequence).

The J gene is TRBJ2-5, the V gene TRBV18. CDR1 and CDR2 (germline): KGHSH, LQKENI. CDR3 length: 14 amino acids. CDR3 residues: CASSPPFLQETQYF.

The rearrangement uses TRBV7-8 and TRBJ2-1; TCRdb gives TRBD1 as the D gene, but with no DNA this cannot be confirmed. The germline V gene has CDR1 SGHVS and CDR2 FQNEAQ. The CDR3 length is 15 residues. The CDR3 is CASSPRASINNEQFF.

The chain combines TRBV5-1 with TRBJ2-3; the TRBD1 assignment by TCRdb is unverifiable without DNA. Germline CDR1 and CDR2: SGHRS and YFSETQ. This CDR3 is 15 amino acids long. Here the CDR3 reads CASSLAGTGADTQYF.

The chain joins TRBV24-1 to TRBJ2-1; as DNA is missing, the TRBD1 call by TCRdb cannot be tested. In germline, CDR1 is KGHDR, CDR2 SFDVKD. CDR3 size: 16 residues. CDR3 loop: CATSDSGPRSYNEQFF.

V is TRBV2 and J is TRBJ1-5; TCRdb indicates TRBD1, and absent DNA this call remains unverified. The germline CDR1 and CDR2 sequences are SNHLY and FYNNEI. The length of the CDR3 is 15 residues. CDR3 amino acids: CASRGRGTGGQPQHF.

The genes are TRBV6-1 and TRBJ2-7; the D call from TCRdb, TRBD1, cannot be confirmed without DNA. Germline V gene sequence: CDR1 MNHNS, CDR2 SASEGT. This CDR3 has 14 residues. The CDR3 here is CASNLGTGTYEQYF.

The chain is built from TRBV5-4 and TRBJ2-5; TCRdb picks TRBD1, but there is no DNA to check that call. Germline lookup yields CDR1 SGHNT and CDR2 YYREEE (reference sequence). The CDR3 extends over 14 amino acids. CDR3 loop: CASSSRPGQETQYF.

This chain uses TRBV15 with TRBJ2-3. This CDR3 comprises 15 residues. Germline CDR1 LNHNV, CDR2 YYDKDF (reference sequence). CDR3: CATSSGVSSTDTQYF. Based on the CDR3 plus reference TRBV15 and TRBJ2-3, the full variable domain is DAMVIQNPRYQVTQFGKPVTLSCSQTLNHNVMYWYQQKSSQAPKLLFHYYDKDFNNEADTPDNFQSRRPNTSFCFLDIRSPGLGDTAMYLCATSSGVSSTDTQYFGPGTRLTVL.